These 18 T cell receptor beta chains were sequenced from one sample in a study of CD8 T cells in Susac syndrome. The RNA input was 0.5 to 1 ug, and it was reverse transcribed with random hexamers. Via MiXCR, TCRdb re-called the immunoSEQ multiplex PCR reads, giving one row per CDR3 protein. This sample yields 160,000 or so distinct CDR3 sequences, of which roughly 94% are seen a single time; over 0.095% belongs to the top ten. Specimen: CD4+ T cells from PBMCs. The origin of the receptors is a human donor with Susac syndrome.

V usage is TRBV20-1 and J usage is TRBJ2-5, with TRBD2 matching over 9 bases. The CDR3 length is 13 residues. Germline V CDR1 and CDR2: DFQATT, SNEGSKA (reference sequence). The V segment lost 8 bases and the J segment 4 bases; nucleotides outside the gene matches: 8. CDR3 DNA: TGCAGTTTCCTCTCTAGCGGGGTAGAGACCCAGTACTTC. Translated, it gives CSFLSSGVETQYF.

The V and J genes are TRBV10-3 and TRBJ1-1; 9 bases are shared with TRBD1. Trimming took 7 bases from V and 1 from J; bases not matched to a gene: 4. This CDR3 is 14 amino acids long. Germline V lookup: CDR1 ENHRY, CDR2 SYGVKD. The CDR3 nucleotides read TGTGCCATCAAAGGGACAGGGACGAACACTGAAGCTTTCTTT. Translated, it gives CAIKGTGTNTEAFF.

The chain couples TRBV20-1 to TRBJ1-6; D is undetermined. Germline V gene sequence: CDR1 DFQATT, CDR2 SNEGSKA (reference sequence). Trimming pared 0 bases from V and 4 bases from J, leaving 16 bases between. This CDR3 contains 17 residues. CDR3 protein: CSARDTGGETYNSPLHF. As DNA, the CDR3 is TGCAGTGCTAGAGATACGGGCGGGGAAACTTATAATTCACCCCTCCACTTT.

This chain uses TRBV2 with TRBJ2-5, with 8 bases matching TRBD1. V shed 6 bases, J shed 2 bases, and the junction held 5 bases outside the gene matches. There are 14 residues in the CDR3. Germline CDR1 and CDR2: SNHLY and FYNNEI. As DNA, the CDR3 is TGTGCCAGCAGGAGAGACAGGGGACAAGAGACCCAGTACTTC. This gives the protein CASRRDRGQETQYF. Supplemented by reference TRBV2 and TRBJ2-5, the full variable domain reads EPEVTQTPSHQVTQMGQEVILRCVPISNHLYFYWYRQILGQKVEFLVSFYNNEISEKSEIFDDQFSVERPDGSNFTLKIRSTKLEDSAMYFCASRRDRGQETQYFGPGTRLLVL.

The rearrangement links TRBV5-6 to TRBJ1-5, with D tentatively TRBD1 (6 bases). Trimming removed 2 bases at V and 5 bases at J, with 17 bases between. This CDR3 spans 16 amino acids. Looked up from germline, CDR1 is SGHDT and CDR2 is YYEEEE. In DNA, the CDR3 is TGTGCCAGCAGCTTAACAGGGACCGGCGCGGATCAGCCCCAGCATTTT. Its protein product is CASSLTGTGADQPQHF. The full variable domain, completed using reference TRBV5-6 and TRBJ1-5, is DAGVTQSPTHLIKTRGQQVTLRCSPKSGHDTVSWYQQALGQGPQFIFQYYEEEERQRGNFPDRFSGHQFPNYSSELNVNALLLGDSALYLCASSLTGTGADQPQHFGDGTRLSIL.

The sample holds one count of this clonotype. The V call is TRBV4-1, the J call TRBJ1-3; D not certain. The CDR3 runs to 17 residues. Trimming took 0 bases from V and 1 from J, leaving 13 bases between them. Germline CDR1 reads MGHRA; CDR2 reads YSYEKL. The CDR3 DNA sequence: TGCGCCAGCAGCCAAGAACCACCTTGGGGATCTGGAAACACCATATATTTT. Protein sequence: CASSQEPPWGSGNTIYF.

The rearrangement joins TRBV6-6 to TRBJ2-1, with 7 bases aligning to TRBD2. The CDR3 extends over 14 amino acids. The germline CDR1 and CDR2 sequences are MNHNY and SVGAGI (reference sequence). V lost 2 bases to trimming and J lost 6 bases; unmatched junction nucleotides: 4. The CDR3 region has the DNA TGTGCCAGCAGTTACCCCCGCGGGGGCAATGAGCAGTTCTTC. Protein sequence: CASSYPRGGNEQFF.

The chain joins TRBV7-8 to TRBJ2-2; unclear D gene. This CDR3 contains 12 residues. The germline V gene encodes CDR1 SGHVS and CDR2 FQNEAQ. V was clipped by 1 base and J by 7 bases, with 4 bases between them. CDR3 sequence reads: CASSLGLGELFF. CDR3 nucleotide sequence: TGTGCCAGCAGCTTAGGTCTCGGGGAGCTGTTTTTT.

V usage is TRBV3-1 and J usage is TRBJ2-1; unclear D gene. Trimming cost V 1 base and J 7 bases, with 5 bases left between them. From germline, CDR1 is LGHDT and CDR2 YNNKEL (reference sequence). This CDR3 is 12 amino acids long. The CDR3 DNA reads TGTGCCAGCAGCCAAGCTTGGAATGAGCAGTTCTTC. This translates into CASSQAWNEQFF.

The chain is built from TRBV20-1 and TRBJ1-2; possibly TRBD1 for D (5 bases). Germline V gene lookup returns CDR1 DFQATT and CDR2 SNEGSKA (reference sequence). The CDR3 has 13 residues. The ends were cut back, 4 bases at V and 3 bases at J, with 12 bases in the middle. CDR3 bases: TGCAGTGCTAACGCAGGGTTTGACTATGGCTACACCTTC. This sequence encodes CSANAGFDYGYTF.

This chain joins TRBV30 and TRBJ2-3; 8 bases fit TRBD1. The length of the CDR3 is 15 residues. CDR1 is GTSNPN and CDR2 is SVGIG in the germline V gene (reference sequence). Losses at the gene ends were 1 base for V and 4 bases for J; bases not matched to a gene: 7. The CDR3 loop reads CAWSGQGSRADTQYF. The CDR3 DNA reads TGTGCCTGGAGTGGACAGGGGAGCAGGGCAGATACGCAGTATTTT.

V is TRBV29-1 and J is TRBJ1-1; D ambiguous. Per the germline V gene, CDR1 is SQVTM and CDR2 is ANQGSEA. This CDR3 spans 13 amino acids. The germline V and J ends were trimmed by 3 bases and 6 bases, with 14 bases remaining between them. As DNA, the CDR3 is TGCAGCGTTGATCCCCACTTAGGCGCTGAAGCTTTCTTT. Translating gives CSVDPHLGAEAFF. The whole variable domain, filled in from reference TRBV29-1 and TRBJ1-1, reads SAVISQKPSRDICQRGTSLTIQCQVDSQVTMMFWYRQQPGQSLTLIATANQGSEATYESGFVIDKFPISRPNLTFSTLTVSNMSPEDSSIYLCSVDPHLGAEAFFGQGTRLTVV.

The sample holds one count of this clonotype. The chain couples TRBV13 to TRBJ1-2; D gene unclear. The CDR3 extends over 13 amino acids. The germline gives CDR1 PRHDT, CDR2 FYEKMQ (reference sequence). V lost 5 bases to trimming and J lost 8 bases, with 15 bases between them. This CDR3 reads CASSLGSALGYTF. Written as DNA, the CDR3 is TGTGCCAGCAGCCTGGGGTCCGCGTTGGGCTACACCTTC.

Here the CDR3 reads CASSQEAGTPAGGELFF. The CDR3 DNA is TGTGCCAGCAGCCAAGAAGCCGGGACTCCCGCCGGCGGGGAGCTGTTTTTT. V gene TRBV3-1 combines with J gene TRBJ2-2; D possibly corresponds to TRBD2 (6 bases). The germline V and J ends were trimmed by 0 bases and 7 bases, with 18 bases remaining between them. Per germline, CDR1 LGHDT and CDR2 YNNKEL (reference sequence). This CDR3 has 17 amino acids.

The V call is TRBV6-5, the J call TRBJ2-7; D unresolved. V was cut by 5 bases and J by 0 bases, with 14 bases left in between. The CDR3 sequence is 15 residues long. Germline CDR1 and CDR2: MNHEY and SVGAGI. The CDR3 is CASSDTGPSSYEQYF. The CDR3, as DNA: TGTGCCAGCAGTGACACGGGCCCAAGCTCCTACGAGCAGTACTTC.

The rearrangement uses TRBV2 and TRBJ1-6; the match to TRBD1 covers 8 bases. The V gene end was trimmed by 5 bases and the J gene end by 7 bases; junction bases not matched to a gene: 7. There are 15 residues in the CDR3. Germline V gene lookup returns CDR1 SNHLY and CDR2 FYNNEI. The chain's CDR3 is CASSSRTGTNSPLHF. The CDR3 bases are TGTGCCAGCAGTTCTAGGACAGGGACCAATTCACCCCTCCACTTT.

V usage is TRBV18 and J usage is TRBJ2-4, with TRBD1 identical over 8 bases. From germline, CDR1 is KGHSH and CDR2 LQKENI. The CDR3 runs to 15 residues. J was trimmed by 8 bases and V by 6 bases; bases with no gene match: 12. In nucleotides, the CDR3 is TGTGCCAGCTCCGGACAGCAGGGGGCCGGGGACATTCAGTACTTC. Its translation: CASSGQQGAGDIQYF.

V and J are TRBV5-4 and TRBJ1-6; D is possibly TRBD1 (5 bases). There are 16 residues in the CDR3. Trimming took 4 bases from V and 5 from J, leaving 16 bases between them. CDR1 is SGHNT and CDR2 is YYREEE in the germline V gene (reference sequence). The CDR3 loop reads CASSLGRGTNNSPLHF. CDR3 nucleotide sequence: TGTGCCAGCAGCCTGGGACGAGGAACAAATAATTCACCCCTCCACTTT. Using reference TRBV5-4 and TRBJ1-6 for the parts outside the CDR3, the full variable domain is ETGVTQSPTHLIKTRGQQVTLRCSSQSGHNTVSWYQQALGQGPQFIFQYYREEENGRGNFPPRFSGLQFPNYSSELNVNALELDDSALYLCASSLGRGTNNSPLHFGNGTRLTVT.